This TCR beta chain was recovered during a study of shared clonotypes between healthy human individuals. V lost 6 bases and J lost 5, with 13 bases in between. Germline CDR1 SGHDN, CDR2 FVKESK. CDR3 length: 13 residues. Deep-level assay runs were performed. Sequencing was performed with immunoSEQ multiplex PCR; in TCRdb, only in-frame clones are kept and a portion is missing. Among 2 million to 2.5 million clones listed, about 90% were seen once. This chain joins TRBV14 and TRBJ1-1; maybe TRBD1 (6 bases). The sequenced material came from naive CD4+ T cells from PBMCs. Subset defined: CD45RA+ positively selected. The receptor was derived from a man younger than 35 in good health. Some clones in this sample may be carry-over from other donors' samples. In DNA, the CDR3 is TGTGCCAGCAGTCGAACAGGGAAAACTGAAGCTTTCTTT. Translating it yields CASSRTGKTEAFF.